The next 9 T cell receptor beta chains were all read from a single sample in a study of cytomegalovirus exposure and HLA in healthy donors (dated by TCRdb to about 2017). The library was generated by the immunoSEQ multiplex PCR assay. A mixture of 60 forward primers for TCR Vbeta segments and 13 reverse primers for TCR Jbeta segments was used in the multiplex PCR. Here the immuneACCESS table is served through TCRdb, limited to in-frame sequences with V and J called. Missing clones are a known gap in these copies; in checked studies unresolved V genes cover under half, and the rest lacks a known reason. The sample profile shows tens of thousands of clones; about four fifths of them were found once. The ten largest account for roughly 12% of the sample. The sequenced sample consisted of PBMCs. The receptors originated from a male donor in good health and CMV-seropositive.

The V call is TRBV4-1, the J call TRBJ2-7, with 7 bases aligning to TRBD1. The length of the CDR3 is 14 residues. Germline CDR1 reads MGHRA; CDR2 reads YSYEKL. The V gene end was trimmed by 1 base and the J gene end by 6 bases; junction bases not matched to a gene: 6. CDR3 residues: CASSQVVDRAEQYF. The DNA of the CDR3 is TGCGCCAGCAGCCAAGTTGTTGACAGGGCCGAGCAGTACTTC.

This clone was found a few times. The chain couples TRBV10-2 to TRBJ1-2; TRBD1 might be the D (5 bases). CDR3 length: 13 amino acids. CDR1 and CDR2 (germline): WSHSY, SAAADI. The ends were cut back, 0 bases at V and 4 bases at J, with 6 bases in the middle. In DNA, the CDR3 is TGCGCCAGCAGTGAGTCAGGGGTCTATGGCTACACCTTC. This codes for CASSESGVYGYTF.

The chain is built from TRBV4-3 and TRBJ2-1; 10 nucleotides match TRBD2. CDR1 is LGHNA, CDR2 YSLEER, per germline. The CDR3 totals 16 residues. Germline trimming cut 4 bases from V and 4 bases from J; bases unmatched to any gene: 7. The chain's CDR3 is CASSPRTSGEYNEQFF. Written as DNA, the CDR3 is TGCGCCAGCAGCCCGAGAACTAGCGGGGAATACAATGAGCAGTTCTTC.

In this sample, this clone turned up once. The genes are TRBV5-1 and TRBJ2-5, with a possible D match to TRBD2 (5 bases). Trimming took 3 bases from V and 2 from J, leaving 11 bases between them. Germline lookup yields CDR1 SGHRS and CDR2 YFSETQ. The CDR3 loop spans 14 amino acids. Written as DNA, the CDR3 is TGCGCCAGCAGCTCTGAGGGTGGACAAGAGACCCAGTACTTC. Translation: CASSSEGGQETQYF.

Remarks on this clone: Within the sample, other DNA sequences also encode this same CDR3. The V call is TRBV5-1, the J call TRBJ2-5; 13 nucleotides align to TRBD2. Germline lookup yields CDR1 SGHRS and CDR2 YFSETQ. V dropped 3 bases and J dropped 2; count of bases not matched to a gene: 4. The CDR3 runs to 16 residues. The CDR3 nucleotides are TGCGCCAGCAGCTCGGGGACTAGCGGGATTCAAGAGACCCAGTACTTC. Protein: CASSSGTSGIQETQYF. Filled out from reference TRBV5-1 and TRBJ2-5, the complete variable domain reads KAGVTQTPRYLIKTRGQQVTLSCSPISGHRSVSWYQQTPGQGLQFLFEYFSETQRNKGNFPGRFSGRQFSNSRSEMNVSTLELGDSALYLCASSSGTSGIQETQYFGPGTRLLVL.

This sequence joins TRBV5-6 and TRBJ2-5; 11 nucleotides match TRBD2. Germline CDR1 is SGHDT and CDR2 is YYEEEE. The CDR3 consists of 14 residues. With 4 bases clipped from V and 8 bases from J, the junction kept 7 bases outside the gene matches. CDR3 in amino acids: CASSVSGGASTQYF. The CDR3 coding sequence is TGTGCCAGCAGCGTTAGCGGGGGGGCCAGCACCCAGTACTTC.

The chain employs TRBV6-5 and TRBJ2-5, with 7 bases lining up with TRBD2. V shed 0 bases and J 4 bases; nucleotides not matched to a gene: 5. The CDR3 is made up of 15 amino acids. Germline-derived CDR1 and CDR2 are MNHEY and SVGAGI. DNA for the CDR3: TGTGCCAGCAGTTACTCGAGCGGGAACCGAGAGACCCAGTACTTC. Its protein is CASSYSSGNRETQYF.

The chain combines TRBV6-1 with TRBJ2-1; 7 nucleotides agree with TRBD1. J lost 5 bases, V lost 0 bases, and 7 bases had no gene match. The CDR3 spans 16 residues. CDR1 and CDR2 from the germline V gene are MNHNS and SASEGT. The CDR3 spells CASSEAQQGWDNEQFF. Written as DNA, the CDR3 is TGTGCCAGCAGTGAAGCGCAACAGGGGTGGGACAATGAGCAGTTCTTC.

The chain has TRBV28 and TRBJ1-1, with D possibly TRBD1 on 6 matching bases. This CDR3 region has 17 residues. Per the germline V gene, CDR1 is MDHEN and CDR2 is SYDVKM. The V and J ends lost 3 bases and 4 bases respectively, with 21 bases between them. The CDR3 region is CASSFPGGGGLSTEAFF. In DNA, the CDR3 is TGTGCCAGCAGTTTCCCGGGGGGAGGGGGATTAAGCACTGAAGCTTTCTTT.